This T cell receptor beta chain was obtained from a study of T cell responses to AZD1222 COVID-19 vaccine. The ends lost 6 bases at V and 4 bases at J; junction bases unmatched: 7. CDR3 length equals 17 residues. Germline lookup yields CDR1 WSHSY and CDR2 SAAADI. The data were produced by immunoSEQ multiplex PCR, yet TCRdb's version contains in-frame clones alone and is incomplete. This sample has approximately 150,000 clones, with 75% to 95% found just once. This clone was seen a single time. What it recognizes is unknown. Notes on the study in general: Elevations in Spike-specific TCR breadth and depth followed administration of two AZD1222 doses. After the peak T cell response, and only then, were repertoires sampled. The donor cohort was predominantly white British with a female majority, and clonal diversity may have been underestimated.

Source: peripheral blood, taken 28 days after the second dose of the MenACWY control vaccine. V and J are TRBV10-2 and TRBJ2-1, with 15 positions matching TRBD2. The TCR originated in an adult who received the MenACWY meningococcal vaccine as a control. The CDR3: CASSRTSGRAIYNEQFF. In DNA form, the CDR3 reads TGCGCCAGCAGCCGGACTAGCGGGAGGGCCATATACAATGAGCAGTTCTTC.